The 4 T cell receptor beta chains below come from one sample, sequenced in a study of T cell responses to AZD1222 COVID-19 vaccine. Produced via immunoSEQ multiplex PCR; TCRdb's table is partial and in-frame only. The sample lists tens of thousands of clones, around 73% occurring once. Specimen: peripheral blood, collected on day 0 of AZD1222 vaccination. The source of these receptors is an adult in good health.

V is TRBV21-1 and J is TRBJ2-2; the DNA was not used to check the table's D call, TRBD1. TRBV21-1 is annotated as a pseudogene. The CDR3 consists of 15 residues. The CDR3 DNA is TGTGCCAGCAGCACCCGGGACAAAAACACCGGGGAGCTGTTTTTT. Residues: CASSTRDKNTGELFF.

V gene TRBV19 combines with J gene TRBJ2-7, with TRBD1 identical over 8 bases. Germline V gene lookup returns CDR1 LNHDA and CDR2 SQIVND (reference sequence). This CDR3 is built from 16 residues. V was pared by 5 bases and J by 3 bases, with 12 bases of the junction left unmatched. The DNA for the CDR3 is TGTGCCAGTAGTCGCCCGGGGACAGGAGCCTACTACGAGCAGTACTTC. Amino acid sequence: CASSRPGTGAYYEQYF.

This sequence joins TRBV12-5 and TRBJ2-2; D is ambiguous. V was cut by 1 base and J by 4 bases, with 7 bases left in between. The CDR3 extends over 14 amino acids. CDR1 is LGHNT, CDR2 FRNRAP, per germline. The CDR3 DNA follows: TGTGCTAGTGGTTTGGATGAATTCACCGGGGAGCTGTTTTTT. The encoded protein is CASGLDEFTGELFF.

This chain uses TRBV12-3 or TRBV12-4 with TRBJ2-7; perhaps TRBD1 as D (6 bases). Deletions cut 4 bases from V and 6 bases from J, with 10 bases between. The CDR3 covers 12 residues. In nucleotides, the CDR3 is TGTGCCAGCAGTTCACAGGGCCTCGAGCAGTACTTC. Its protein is CASSSQGLEQYF.